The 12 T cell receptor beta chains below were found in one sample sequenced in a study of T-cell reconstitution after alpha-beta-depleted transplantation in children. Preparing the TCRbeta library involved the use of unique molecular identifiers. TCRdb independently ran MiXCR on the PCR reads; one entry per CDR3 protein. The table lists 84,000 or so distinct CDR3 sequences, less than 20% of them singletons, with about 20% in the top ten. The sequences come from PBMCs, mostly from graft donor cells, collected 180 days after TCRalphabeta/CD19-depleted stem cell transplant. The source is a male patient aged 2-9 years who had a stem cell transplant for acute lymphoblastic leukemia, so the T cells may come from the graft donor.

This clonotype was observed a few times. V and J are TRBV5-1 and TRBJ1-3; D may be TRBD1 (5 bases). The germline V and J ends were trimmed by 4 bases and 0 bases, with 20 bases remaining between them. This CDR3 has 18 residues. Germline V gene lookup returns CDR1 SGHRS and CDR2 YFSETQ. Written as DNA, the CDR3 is TGCGCCAGCAGCCCACACGGGGCGAAGCCCGGCTCTGGAAACACCATATATTTT. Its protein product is CASSPHGAKPGSGNTIYF.

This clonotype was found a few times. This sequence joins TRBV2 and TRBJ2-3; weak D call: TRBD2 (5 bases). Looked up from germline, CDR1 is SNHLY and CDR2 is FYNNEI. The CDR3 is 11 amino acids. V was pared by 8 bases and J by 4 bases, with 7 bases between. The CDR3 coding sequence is TGTGCCAGCCCAGCGGCAGATACGCAGTATTTT. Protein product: CASPAADTQYF.

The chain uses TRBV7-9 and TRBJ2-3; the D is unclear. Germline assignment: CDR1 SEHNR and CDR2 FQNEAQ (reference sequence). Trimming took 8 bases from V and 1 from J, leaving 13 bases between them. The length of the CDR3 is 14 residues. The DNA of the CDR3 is TGTGCCAGCTGCCACTTCGCTGGCACAGATACGCAGTATTTT. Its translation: CASCHFAGTDTQYF.

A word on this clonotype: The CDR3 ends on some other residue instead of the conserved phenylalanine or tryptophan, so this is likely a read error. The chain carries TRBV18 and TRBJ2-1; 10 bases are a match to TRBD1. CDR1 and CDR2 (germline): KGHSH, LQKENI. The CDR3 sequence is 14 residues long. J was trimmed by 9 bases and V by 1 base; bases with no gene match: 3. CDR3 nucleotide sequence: TGTGCCAGCTCACCACTGGACAGGGGGGCTGAGCAGTTCTCC. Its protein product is CASSPLDRGAEQFS.

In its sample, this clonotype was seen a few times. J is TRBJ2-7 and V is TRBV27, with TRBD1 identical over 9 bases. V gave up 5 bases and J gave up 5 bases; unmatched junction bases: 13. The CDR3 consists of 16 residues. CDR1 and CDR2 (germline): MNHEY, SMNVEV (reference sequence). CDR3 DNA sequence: TGTGCCAGCAGTACCGCAACCGGGACAGGGAACAACGAGCAGTACTTC. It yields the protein CASSTATGTGNNEQYF.

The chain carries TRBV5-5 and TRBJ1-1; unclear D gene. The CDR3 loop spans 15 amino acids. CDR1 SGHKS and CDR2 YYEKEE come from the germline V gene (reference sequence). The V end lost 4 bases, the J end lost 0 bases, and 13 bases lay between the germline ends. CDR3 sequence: CASSRPRQMNTEAFF. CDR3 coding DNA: TGTGCCAGCAGCAGACCTCGTCAGATGAACACTGAAGCTTTCTTT.

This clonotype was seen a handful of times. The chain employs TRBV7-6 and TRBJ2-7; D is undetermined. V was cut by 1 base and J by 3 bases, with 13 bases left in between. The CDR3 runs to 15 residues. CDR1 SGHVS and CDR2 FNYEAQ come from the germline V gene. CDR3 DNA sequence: TGTGCCAGCAGCTTAGTGCATGCAACTGGCTACGAGCAGTACTTC. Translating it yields CASSLVHATGYEQYF.

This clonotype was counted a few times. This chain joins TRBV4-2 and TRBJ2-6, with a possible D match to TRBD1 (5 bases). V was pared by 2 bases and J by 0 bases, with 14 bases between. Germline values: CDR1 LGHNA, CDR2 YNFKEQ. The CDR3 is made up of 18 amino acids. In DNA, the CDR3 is TGTGCCAGCAGCCAAATCGCAGGGATACCCTCTGGGGCCAACGTCCTGACTTTC. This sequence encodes CASSQIAGIPSGANVLTF.

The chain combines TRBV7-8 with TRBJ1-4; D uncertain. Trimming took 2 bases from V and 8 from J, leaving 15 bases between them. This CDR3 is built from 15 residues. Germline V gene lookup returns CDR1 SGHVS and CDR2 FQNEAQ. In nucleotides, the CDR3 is TGTGCCAGCAGCTTAAAGGGATTTGGAGTCGAAAAACTGTTTTTT. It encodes CASSLKGFGVEKLFF.

The CDR3 loop is CASSPGSGHGYTF. CDR3 DNA sequence: TGTGCCAGCTCACCAGGGTCGGGACATGGCTACACCTTC. The gene calls are TRBV18 and TRBJ1-2, with a possible D match to TRBD1 (5 bases). V was shortened by 2 bases and J by 6 bases, with 10 bases between the two germline ends. Per germline, CDR1 KGHSH and CDR2 LQKENI. The CDR3 totals 13 residues.

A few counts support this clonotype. The chain's CDR3 is CASSFAAGSSPLHF. DNA of the CDR3: TGTGCCAGCAGTTTCGCGGCAGGGAGTTCACCCCTCCACTTT. The J gene is TRBJ1-6, the V gene TRBV27; TRBD1 might be the D (5 bases). Trimming took 3 bases from V and 9 from J, leaving 12 bases between them. CDR3 length equals 14 residues. CDR1 and CDR2 (germline): MNHEY, SMNVEV (reference sequence).

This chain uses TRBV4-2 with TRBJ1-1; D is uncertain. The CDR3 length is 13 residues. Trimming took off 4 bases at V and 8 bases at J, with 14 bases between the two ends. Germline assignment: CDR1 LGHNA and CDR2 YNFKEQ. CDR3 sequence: CASSPIELGEAFF. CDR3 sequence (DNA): TGTGCCAGCAGCCCGATCGAACTCGGAGAAGCTTTCTTT.